This TCR beta chain was obtained from a study of blood T cells in healthy people across ages. Study-wide results and limits: Estimates drawn from one million T cells were deemed to understate diversity. PBMCs that were unsorted prevented a conclusive naive versus antigen-experienced comparison.

Concerning this clonotype: Its antigen is undetermined.

V was pared by 1 base and J by 8 bases, with 8 bases between. The CDR3 is 12 residues long. Per germline, CDR1 SGHTA and CDR2 FQGNSA. For the second PCR, which ran for about 6 to 11 cycles, a sample-barcoded 5' primer and a J-beta primer mix were used. The template-switch adaptor, which had 12 random nucleotides, put a tag on each cDNA molecule. Any given sample supplied a minimum of 2.5 million CDR3-containing paired-end reads. One entry per CDR3 protein, called by TCRdb with MiXCR from the 5' RACE reads. The repertoire includes approximately 600,000 distinct CDR3 sequences, around three fifths of them detected once, and over 30% sits in the top ten.

The J gene is TRBJ1-2, the V gene TRBV7-2, with unresolved D. Source material: blood. The TCR was taken from a man in his fifties or sixties in good health. This chain's CDR3 is CASSLGAEGYTF. Written as DNA, the CDR3 is TGTGCCAGCAGCTTAGGGGCGGAGGGCTACACCTTC. The full variable domain, its missing parts supplied by reference TRBV7-2 and TRBJ1-2, is GAGVSQSPSNKVTEKGKDVELRCDPISGHTALYWYRQSLGQGLEFLIYFQGNSAPDKSGLPSDRFSAERTGGSVSTLTIQRTQQEDSAVYLCASSLGAEGYTFGSGTRLTVV.